The sequence of this T cell receptor (beta chain) was determined in a study of human thymus T cells. On this clone: What it binds is unknown. At one of its ends the junction is not consistent with the germline gene, which may arise from a read error.

Overall study findings and caveats: Usage of V and J genes appeared biased in thymic and blood repertoires.

Blood DNA came from all available leukocytes, not a fixed cell number. Assay: immunoSEQ multiplex PCR; the TCRdb copy retains only in-frame clones and omits some. Of about 60,000 clones listed, 94% are singletons. The CDR3 has 13 amino acids. Germline CDR1 and CDR2: SGHTA and FQGNSA. This TCR came from a boy younger than two with a congenital heart defect but otherwise immunologically healthy. Sequencing input: blood. V gene TRBV7-2 combines with J gene TRBJ2-5, with D maybe TRBD2 (6 bases). The CDR3 protein is CASSVAVRETQYF. The DNA of the CDR3 is TGTGCCAGCAGCGTAGCGGTTCGGGAGACCCAGTACTTC.